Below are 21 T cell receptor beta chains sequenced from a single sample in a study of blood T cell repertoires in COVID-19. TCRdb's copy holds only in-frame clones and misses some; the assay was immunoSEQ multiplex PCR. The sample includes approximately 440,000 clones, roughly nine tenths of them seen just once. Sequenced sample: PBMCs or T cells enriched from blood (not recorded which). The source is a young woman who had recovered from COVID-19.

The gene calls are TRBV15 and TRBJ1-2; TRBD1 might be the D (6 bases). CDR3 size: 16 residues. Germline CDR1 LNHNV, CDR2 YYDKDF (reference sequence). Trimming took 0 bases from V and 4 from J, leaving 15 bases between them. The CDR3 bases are TGTGCCACCAGCAGAGAGAACAGGGATACCTTCTATGGCTACACCTTC. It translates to CATSRENRDTFYGYTF.

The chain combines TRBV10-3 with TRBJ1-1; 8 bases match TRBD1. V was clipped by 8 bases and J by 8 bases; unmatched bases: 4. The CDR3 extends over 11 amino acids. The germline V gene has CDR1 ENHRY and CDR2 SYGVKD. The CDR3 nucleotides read TGTGCCATCGGACAGGGCAGCGAAGCTTTCTTT. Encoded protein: CAIGQGSEAFF.

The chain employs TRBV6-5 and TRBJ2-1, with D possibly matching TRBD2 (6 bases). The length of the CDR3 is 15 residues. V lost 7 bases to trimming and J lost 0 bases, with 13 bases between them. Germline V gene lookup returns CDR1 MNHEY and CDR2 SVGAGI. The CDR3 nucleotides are TGTGCCAGCACCCCGCGGGACCCCTCCTACAATGAGCAGTTCTTC. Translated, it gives CASTPRDPSYNEQFF.

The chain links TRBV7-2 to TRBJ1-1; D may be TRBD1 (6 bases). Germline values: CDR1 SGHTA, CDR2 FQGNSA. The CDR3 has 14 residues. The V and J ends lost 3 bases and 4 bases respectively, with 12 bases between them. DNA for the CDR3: TGTGCCAGCAGCTTTCAGGGGATTGGCACTGAAGCTTTCTTT. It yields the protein CASSFQGIGTEAFF.

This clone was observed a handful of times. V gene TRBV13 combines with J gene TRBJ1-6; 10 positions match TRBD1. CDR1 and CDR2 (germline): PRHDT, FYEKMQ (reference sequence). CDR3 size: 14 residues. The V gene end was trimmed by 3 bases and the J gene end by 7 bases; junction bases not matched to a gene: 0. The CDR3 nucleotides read TGTGCCAGCAGCTTGGGACAGGGGAATTCACCCCTCCACTTT. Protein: CASSLGQGNSPLHF.

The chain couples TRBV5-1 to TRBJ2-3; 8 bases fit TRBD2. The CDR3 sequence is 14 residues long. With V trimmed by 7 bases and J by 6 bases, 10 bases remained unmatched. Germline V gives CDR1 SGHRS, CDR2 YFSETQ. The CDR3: CASSLAAPQDTQYF. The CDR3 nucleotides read TGCGCCAGCTCACTAGCGGCGCCTCAGGATACGCAGTATTTT. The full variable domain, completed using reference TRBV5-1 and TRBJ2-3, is KAGVTQTPRYLIKTRGQQVTLSCSPISGHRSVSWYQQTPGQGLQFLFEYFSETQRNKGNFPGRFSGRQFSNSRSEMNVSTLELGDSALYLCASSLAAPQDTQYFGPGTRLTVL.

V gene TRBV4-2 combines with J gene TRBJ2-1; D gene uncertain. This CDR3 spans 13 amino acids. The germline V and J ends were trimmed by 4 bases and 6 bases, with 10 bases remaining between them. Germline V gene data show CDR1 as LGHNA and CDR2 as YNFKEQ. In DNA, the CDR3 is TGTGCCAGCAGCCTGCATAGTGTCAATGAGCAGTTCTTC. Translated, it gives CASSLHSVNEQFF.

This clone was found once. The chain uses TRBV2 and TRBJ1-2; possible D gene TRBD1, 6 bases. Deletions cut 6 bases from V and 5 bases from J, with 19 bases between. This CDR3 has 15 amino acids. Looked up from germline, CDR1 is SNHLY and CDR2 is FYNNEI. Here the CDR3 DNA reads TGTGCCAGCAGGGACGTCGGGGGGGCAGGTTATGGCTACACCTTC. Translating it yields CASRDVGGAGYGYTF. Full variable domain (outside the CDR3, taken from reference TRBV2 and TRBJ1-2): EPEVTQTPSHQVTQMGQEVILRCVPISNHLYFYWYRQILGQKVEFLVSFYNNEISEKSEIFDDQFSVERPDGSNFTLKIRSTKLEDSAMYFCASRDVGGAGYGYTFGSGTRLTVV.

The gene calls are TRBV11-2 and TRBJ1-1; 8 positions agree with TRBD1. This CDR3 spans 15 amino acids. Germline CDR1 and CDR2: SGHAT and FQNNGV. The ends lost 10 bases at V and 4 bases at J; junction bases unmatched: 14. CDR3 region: CATTPDQGAPTEAFF. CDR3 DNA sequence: TGTGCCACCACACCGGACCAGGGGGCGCCCACTGAAGCTTTCTTT.

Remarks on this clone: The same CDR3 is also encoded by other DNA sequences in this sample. CDR3 region: CASSPGGAETQYF. DNA of the CDR3: TGTGCCAGCAGCCCGGGGGGGGCGGAGACCCAGTACTTC. V gene TRBV11-3 combines with J gene TRBJ2-5; 8 bases match TRBD2. The CDR3 is made up of 13 amino acids. V lost 5 bases and J lost 5; bases outside the gene matches: 4. The germline V gene has CDR1 SGHNT and CDR2 YENEEA.

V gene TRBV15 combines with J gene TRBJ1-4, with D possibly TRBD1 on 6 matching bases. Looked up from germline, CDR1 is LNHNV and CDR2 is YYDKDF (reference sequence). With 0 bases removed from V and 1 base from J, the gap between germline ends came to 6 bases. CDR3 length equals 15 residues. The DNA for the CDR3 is TGTGCCACCAGCAGAGACAGGGGAACTAATGAAAAACTGTTTTTT. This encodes CATSRDRGTNEKLFF.

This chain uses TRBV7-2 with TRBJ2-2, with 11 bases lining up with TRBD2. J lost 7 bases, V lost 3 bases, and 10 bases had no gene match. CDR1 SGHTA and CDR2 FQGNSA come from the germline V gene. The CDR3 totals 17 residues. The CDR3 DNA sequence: TGTGCCAGCAGCTTTATAGCGGGGGGGCGAAGAAGCGGGGAGCTGTTTTTT. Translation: CASSFIAGGRRSGELFF.

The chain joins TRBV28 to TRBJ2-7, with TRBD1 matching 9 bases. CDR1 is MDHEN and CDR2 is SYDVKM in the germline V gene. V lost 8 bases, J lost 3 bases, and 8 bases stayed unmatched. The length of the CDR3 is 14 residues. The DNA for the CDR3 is TGTGCCAGCTCATCCCCGGACAGGGGCTACGAGCAGTACTTC. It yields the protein CASSSPDRGYEQYF.

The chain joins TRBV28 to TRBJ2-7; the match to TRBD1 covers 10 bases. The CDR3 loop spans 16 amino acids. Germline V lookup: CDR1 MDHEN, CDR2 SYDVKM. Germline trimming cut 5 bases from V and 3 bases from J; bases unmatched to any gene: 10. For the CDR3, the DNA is TGTGCCAGCAGTCTCACAGGACAGGGGGGGATCTACGAGCAGTACTTC. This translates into CASSLTGQGGIYEQYF.

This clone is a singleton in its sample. Written as DNA, the CDR3 is TGCGCCAGCAGTGATTCAGGGGGTGAGGGTCAGCCCCAGCATTTT. Its translation is CASSDSGGEGQPQHF. The J gene is TRBJ1-5, the V gene TRBV10-2; 7 bases agree with TRBD1. The CDR3 consists of 15 residues. V lost 3 bases and J lost 6; bases outside the gene matches: 8. The germline V gene has CDR1 WSHSY and CDR2 SAAADI.

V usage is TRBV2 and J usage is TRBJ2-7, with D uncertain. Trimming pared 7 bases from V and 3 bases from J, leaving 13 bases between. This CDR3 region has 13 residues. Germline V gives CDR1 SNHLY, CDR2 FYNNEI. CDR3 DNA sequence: TGTGCCAGCAAGCCGGGTAGAGGCTACGAGCAGTACTTC. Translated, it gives CASKPGRGYEQYF.

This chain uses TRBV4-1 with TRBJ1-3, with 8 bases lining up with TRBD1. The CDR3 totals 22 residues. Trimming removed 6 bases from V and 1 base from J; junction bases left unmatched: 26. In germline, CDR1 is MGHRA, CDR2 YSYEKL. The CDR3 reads CASRAAYQGARSTARSGNTIYF. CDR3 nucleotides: TGCGCCAGCAGGGCAGCATACCAGGGGGCCAGGTCTACGGCGAGGTCTGGAAACACCATATATTTT.

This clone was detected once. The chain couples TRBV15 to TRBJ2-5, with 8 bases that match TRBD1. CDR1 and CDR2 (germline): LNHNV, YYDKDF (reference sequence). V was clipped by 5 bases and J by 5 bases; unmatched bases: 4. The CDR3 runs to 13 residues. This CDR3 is CATSLNRGETQYF. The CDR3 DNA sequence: TGTGCCACCAGCCTAAACAGGGGGGAGACCCAGTACTTC.

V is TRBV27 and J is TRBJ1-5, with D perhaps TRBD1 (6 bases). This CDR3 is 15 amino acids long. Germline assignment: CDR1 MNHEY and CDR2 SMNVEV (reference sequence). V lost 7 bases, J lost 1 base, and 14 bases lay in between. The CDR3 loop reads CASTPFQGSNQPQHF. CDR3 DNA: TGTGCCAGCACACCGTTCCAGGGGAGCAATCAGCCCCAGCATTTT.

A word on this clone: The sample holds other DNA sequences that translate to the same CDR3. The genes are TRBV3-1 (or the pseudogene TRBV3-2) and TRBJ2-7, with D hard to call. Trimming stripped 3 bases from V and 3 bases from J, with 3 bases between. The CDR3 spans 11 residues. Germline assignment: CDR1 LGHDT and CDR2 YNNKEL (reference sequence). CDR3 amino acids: CASSQYYEQYF. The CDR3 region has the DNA TGTGCCAGCAGCCAGTACTACGAGCAGTACTTC.

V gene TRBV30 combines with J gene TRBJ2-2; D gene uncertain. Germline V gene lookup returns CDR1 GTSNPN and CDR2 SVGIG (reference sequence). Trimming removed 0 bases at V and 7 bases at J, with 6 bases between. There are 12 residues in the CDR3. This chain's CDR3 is CAWSVLRGELFF. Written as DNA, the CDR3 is TGTGCCTGGAGTGTATTGCGCGGGGAGCTGTTTTTT.